Following are 14 T cell receptor beta chains from one sample sequenced in a study of cytomegalovirus exposure and HLA in healthy donors. PCR used 60 Vbeta primers and 13 Jbeta primers. Clones were sequenced by immunoSEQ multiplex PCR, and TCRdb holds only the in-frame ones, with some missing. In the table there are 150,000 to 200,000 clones, about 75% of which are singletons. Specimen: PBMCs. The receptors shown here come from a man aged 50-59 years in good health and CMV-seropositive.

The chain employs TRBV6-1 and TRBJ1-2; D call uncertain. Germline V lookup: CDR1 MNHNS, CDR2 SASEGT. This CDR3 has 15 amino acids. V gave up 8 bases and J gave up 0 bases, with 16 bases separating them. CDR3 bases: TGTGCCAGCGGAAGAAGCAGCAGCGCTAACTATGGCTACACCTTC. This sequence encodes CASGRSSSANYGYTF.

This clone has a handful of counts. The chain couples TRBV9 to TRBJ2-5; TRBD1 matches 10 bases. V lost 5 bases to trimming and J lost 2 bases; unmatched junction nucleotides: 9. Germline assignment: CDR1 SGDLS and CDR2 YYNGEE. This CDR3 contains 16 residues. CDR3 protein: CASRRGTGARQETQYF. Here the CDR3 DNA reads TGTGCCAGCAGGCGTGGGACAGGGGCTAGACAAGAGACCCAGTACTTC.

V and J are TRBV9 and TRBJ2-1; 8 positions match TRBD1. The CDR3 totals 18 residues. V trimming: 0 bases; J trimming: 0 bases; junction bases outside the gene matches: 8. In germline, CDR1 is SGDLS, CDR2 YYNGEE. Written as DNA, the CDR3 is TGTGCCAGCAGCGTAGCTTTGGGGGGACAGGTCTCCTACAATGAGCAGTTCTTC. Its translation is CASSVALGGQVSYNEQFF.

The gene calls are TRBV18 and TRBJ2-7; tentative D call: TRBD2 (5 bases). V lost 3 bases and J lost 2, with 8 bases in between. CDR1 and CDR2 (germline): KGHSH, LQKENI. The CDR3 has 13 residues. As DNA, the CDR3 is TGTGCCAGCTCACCCCCCGGGACCTACGAGCAGTACTTC. This gives the protein CASSPPGTYEQYF.

This chain joins TRBV29-1 and TRBJ2-1; 9 bases map to TRBD1. Germline assignment: CDR1 SQVTM and CDR2 ANQGSEA. V lost 6 bases and J lost 7; bases outside the gene matches: 10. CDR3 size: 14 residues. The CDR3, as DNA: TGCAGCGTGGACCAACAGGGGGCGAGGAATGAGCAGTTCTTC. Its protein product is CSVDQQGARNEQFF.

The rearrangement links TRBV28 to TRBJ2-1, with 14 bases identical to TRBD2. CDR3 size: 16 residues. The V and J ends lost 1 base and 9 bases, in that order; junction bases with no gene match: 5. Germline values: CDR1 MDHEN, CDR2 SYDVKM. Written as DNA, the CDR3 is TGTGCCAGCAGTTTATATGGACTAGCGGGGGGTACTGAGCAGTTCTTC. Translating gives CASSLYGLAGGTEQFF.

The chain has TRBV5-6 and TRBJ1-2; no clear D. V was pared by 4 bases and J by 4 bases, with 17 bases between. The CDR3 is 15 amino acids. Germline lookup yields CDR1 SGHDT and CDR2 YYEEEE. CDR3: CASSPSKQKFYGYTF. In nucleotides, the CDR3 is TGTGCCAGCAGCCCTTCTAAACAGAAATTCTATGGCTACACCTTC.

The chain combines TRBV4-3 with TRBJ1-3, with TRBD1 identical over 9 bases. This CDR3 is built from 20 residues. With V trimmed by 4 bases and J by 3 bases, 19 bases remained unmatched. CDR1 LGHNA and CDR2 YSLEER come from the germline V gene. This CDR3 reads CASSLTTGGRSRSLGNTIYF. CDR3 bases: TGCGCCAGCAGCCTCACCACAGGGGGCCGAAGCAGGAGCCTTGGAAACACCATATATTTT.

The chain is built from TRBV5-5 and TRBJ2-7, with unresolved D. Germline loops: CDR1 SGHKS, CDR2 YYEKEE (reference sequence). The CDR3 runs 14 residues. Trimming cost V 1 base and J 3 bases, with 11 bases left between them. In nucleotides, the CDR3 is TGTGCCAGCAGCTTGTTCCTTCAGAACTACGAGCAGTACGTC. Its protein product is CASSLFLQNYEQYV.

The chain joins TRBV5-1 to TRBJ1-2; D might be TRBD1 (5 bases). In germline, CDR1 is SGHRS, CDR2 YFSETQ. The CDR3 is 11 amino acids. Trimming shortened V by 6 bases and J by 7 bases, and 10 bases separated the two germline ends. In nucleotides, the CDR3 is TGCGCCAGCACAGGGCGGTCTGGCTACACCTTC. It is translated as CASTGRSGYTF.

This chain joins TRBV2 and TRBJ1-2; 7 bases are a match to TRBD1. Germline V gives CDR1 SNHLY, CDR2 FYNNEI. The CDR3 consists of 13 residues. V shed 9 bases, J shed 0 bases, and the junction held 4 bases outside the gene matches. In DNA, the CDR3 is TGTGCCAGACAGGGGAGGTCTAACTATGGCTACACCTTC. Translated, it gives CARQGRSNYGYTF.

About this clone itself: This specimen includes other DNA sequences encoding the same CDR3. This chain links TRBV6-6 with TRBJ1-4; perhaps TRBD1 as D (5 bases). CDR1 MNHNY and CDR2 SVGAGI come from the germline V gene (reference sequence). CDR3 length equals 15 residues. The germline V and J ends were trimmed by 0 bases and 3 bases, with 8 bases remaining between them. CDR3 amino acids: CASSYSGGANEKLFF. The CDR3 DNA sequence: TGTGCCAGCAGTTACTCGGGAGGGGCTAATGAAAAACTGTTTTTT.

CDR3 sequence (DNA): TGTGCCAGCAGTTTAGGAGGCGGGGGTTTTCGAGGGGAGCTGTTTTTT. Amino acid sequence: CASSLGGGGFRGELFF. The V gene is TRBV27, the J gene TRBJ2-2; 7 bases agree with TRBD2. Germline-derived CDR1 and CDR2 are MNHEY and SMNVEV (reference sequence). This CDR3 is built from 16 residues. Trimming took 2 bases from V and 8 from J; bases not matched to a gene: 11.

This chain connects TRBV6-1 to TRBJ1-6, with a weak D call TRBD1 (5 bases). This CDR3 is built from 13 residues. Germline lookup yields CDR1 MNHNS and CDR2 SASEGT. Trimming removed 6 bases from V and 6 bases from J, with 9 bases in between. The CDR3 spells CASRETVNSPLHF. The DNA of the CDR3 is TGTGCCAGCAGAGAGACAGTTAATTCACCCCTCCACTTT.